This T cell receptor beta chain was sequenced during a study of blood T cell repertoires in COVID-19. At the level of the study: COVID-19 samples, acute and convalescent, were from the United States, Italy and Spain.

With 4 bases clipped from V and 0 bases from J, the junction kept 4 bases outside the gene matches. Germline loops: CDR1 SGHNT, CDR2 YYREEE (reference sequence). The CDR3 loop spans 15 amino acids. In the original processing: Researchers report that nucleated cell counts were estimated from reference gene primer amplification. The table came from immunoSEQ multiplex PCR; TCRdb's copy has only in-frame clones and leaves some out. That table gives V, J and clone size, and the DNA gave D and trimming. Altogether a few hundred thousand clones are present, approximately 88% being singletons, with the ten largest covering roughly an eighth. Seattle patient enrollment occurred during active infection, with longitudinal follow-up thereafter.

The sequenced sample was peripheral blood. The source is a woman in her forties or fifties with COVID-19, enrolled during active disease. The chain employs TRBV5-4 and TRBJ2-7; 10 bases match TRBD2. The CDR3 loop reads CASSLAGVVSYEQYF. The CDR3 bases are TGTGCCAGCAGCCTAGCGGGGGTCGTCTCCTACGAGCAGTACTTC.